Following are 4 T cell receptor beta chains from one sample sequenced in a study of blood T cells in healthy people across ages. It was with a sample-barcoded 5' primer and a J-beta primer mix that a second PCR of roughly 7 to 12 cycles was run. TCRdb called the 5' RACE reads again in MiXCR, with one record for every CDR3 protein. The sample contains about a million distinct CDR3 sequences, roughly 43% of which appear only once. Material for sequencing was blood. The receptors were gathered from a man aged 30 to 39 in good health.

As for this clonotype: At one of its ends the junction is not consistent with the germline gene, which may arise from a read error. The gene calls are TRBV2 and TRBJ2-3, with D maybe TRBD1 (6 bases). The CDR3 length is 13 residues. Germline CDR1 reads SNHLY; CDR2 reads FYNNEI. CDR3: CAKTGNEADAQYF. As DNA, the CDR3 is TGCGCTAAAACAGGGAACGAAGCAGATGCGCAGTATTTT.

The chain combines TRBV20-1 with TRBJ1-1; 11 bases are a match to TRBD1. Germline-derived CDR1 and CDR2 are DFQATT and SNEGSKA (reference sequence). After removal of 4 bases from V and 2 bases from J, the junction contained 9 bases not matched to a gene. This CDR3 has 16 residues. The CDR3 DNA reads TGCAGTGCTACAGGGACAGGGGGTTTGAGTAACACTGAAGCTTTCTTT. It encodes CSATGTGGLSNTEAFF.

Only one count was recorded for this clonotype. The chain employs TRBV13 and TRBJ2-7; possible D gene TRBD1, 6 bases. CDR3 length: 16 amino acids. V was pared by 4 bases and J by 7 bases, with 23 bases between. The V gene's germline CDR1 is PRHDT and CDR2 FYEKMQ (reference sequence). The CDR3 is CASSSASGTPLREQYF. The CDR3 DNA sequence: TGTGCCAGCAGCTCAGCCTCCGGGACACCCTTGAGGGAGCAGTACTTC. The full variable domain, completed using reference TRBV13 and TRBJ2-7, is AAGVIQSPRHLIKEKRETATLKCYPIPRHDTVYWYQQGPGQDPQFLISFYEKMQSDKGSIPDRFSAQQFSDYHSELNMSSLELGDSALYFCASSSASGTPLREQYFGPGTRLTVT.

This clonotype was observed a handful of times. V is TRBV20-1 and J is TRBJ2-1; 10 bases agree with TRBD2. The germline V gene has CDR1 DFQATT and CDR2 SNEGSKA (reference sequence). The CDR3 loop spans 15 amino acids. Unmatched junction bases numbered 15, after V lost 6 bases and J lost 10 bases. The CDR3 DNA sequence: TGCAGTGCGCCGTCTAGCGGGGGCCATTCCCAAGAGCAGTTCTTC. Translating gives CSAPSSGGHSQEQFF.